This T cell receptor (beta chain) originates from a study of blood T cells in healthy people across ages. Looking at the study overall: Capture by template switching was about one barcoded beta molecule per two T cells.

The CDR3 contains 19 residues. Per the germline V gene, CDR1 is SSHAT and CDR2 is FNYEAQ (reference sequence). Donors gave around 9.3 milliliters of peripheral blood apiece. Extraction yielded at least 6 micrograms of total RNA per sample. With a J-beta primer mix and a sample-barcoded 5' primer, a second PCR ran 7 to 11 cycles. TCRdb passed the 5' RACE reads through MiXCR, listing each CDR3 protein once. Of about 900,000 distinct CDR3 sequences in the sample, around 49% were seen once. This clonotype came up a few times. This may arise from a read error, as a much more abundant clone is one base away.

The chain couples TRBV7-7 to TRBJ2-5, with 15 bases fitting TRBD2. Input material: blood. This clonotype originated in a man under 40 in good health. This chain's CDR3 is CASSYWTSGGGPYQETQYF. The CDR3 DNA sequence: TGTGCTAGCAGCTACTGGACTAGCGGGGGGGGCCCGTACCAAGAGACCCAGTACTTC.